The 23 T cell receptor beta chains in this list originate from one sample, sequenced in a study of blood T cell repertoires in COVID-19. Method: immunoSEQ multiplex PCR; TCRdb's copy keeps in-frame clones and lacks some. The top ten hold about 1.2% of the sample, which has approximately 300,000 clones, 65% to 85% seen once. Sequencing input: peripheral blood. These receptors were taken from a woman aged 45-60 years with acute or convalescent COVID-19.

The chain is built from TRBV7-9 and TRBJ2-7; 9 bases match TRBD2. After removal of 4 bases from V and 4 bases from J, the junction contained 11 bases not matched to a gene. The CDR3 sequence is 16 residues long. Germline values: CDR1 SEHNR, CDR2 FQNEAQ (reference sequence). CDR3 in amino acids: CASSSLTGLAGYEQYF. As DNA, the CDR3 is TGTGCCAGCAGCTCCCTGACCGGGCTAGCGGGATACGAGCAGTACTTC.

The chain couples TRBV7-4 to TRBJ2-1; TRBD2 matches 9 bases. Unmatched junction bases numbered 11, after V lost 0 bases and J lost 8 bases. Germline assignment: CDR1 SGHVT and CDR2 SQSDAQ. CDR3 length: 17 amino acids. As DNA, the CDR3 is TGTGCCAGCAGCTTAGCAGGGTTAGCGGGAGTCTGCCATGAGCAGTTCTTC. This sequence encodes CASSLAGLAGVCHEQFF. Full variable domain (outside the CDR3, taken from reference TRBV7-4 and TRBJ2-1): GAGVSQSPRYKVAKRGRDVALRCDSISGHVTLYWYRQTLGQGSEVLTYSQSDAQRDKSGRPSGRFSAERPERSVSTLKIQRTEQGDSAVYLCASSLAGLAGVCHEQFFGPGTRLTVL.

For this clone: The same CDR3 arises from other DNA sequences in this sample as well. This chain uses TRBV5-1 with TRBJ2-5; D not resolved. Between the trimmed V and J ends, which lost 3 bases and 5 bases, there was a span of 5 bases. Germline loops: CDR1 SGHRS, CDR2 YFSETQ. The CDR3 has 11 residues. This chain's CDR3 is CASSSRETQYF. CDR3 nucleotide sequence: TGCGCCAGCAGCTCTAGGGAGACCCAGTACTTC.

The chain joins TRBV4-1 to TRBJ2-7; a possible D gene is TRBD2 (5 bases). The ends were cut back, 0 bases at V and 3 bases at J, with 12 bases in the middle. Germline V CDR1 and CDR2: MGHRA, YSYEKL. CDR3 length: 15 residues. CDR3 sequence reads: CASSQDRGSYYEQYV. The CDR3, as DNA: TGCGCCAGCAGCCAAGATCGGGGATCCTACTACGAGCAGTACGTC.

V is TRBV12-3 or TRBV12-4 and J is TRBJ1-4, with 7 bases aligning to TRBD1. The CDR3 consists of 13 residues. V shed 5 bases and J 10 bases; nucleotides not matched to a gene: 7. The chain's CDR3 is CASSARQGGKLFF. The DNA of the CDR3 is TGTGCCAGCAGTGCCCGACAGGGAGGAAAACTGTTTTTT.

This CDR3 reads CASSLNSQETQYF. The DNA for the CDR3 is TGTGCCAGCAGCTTAAACAGCCAAGAGACCCAGTACTTC. The genes are TRBV11-2 and TRBJ2-5, with D unclear. The CDR3 consists of 13 residues. With 2 bases removed from V and 1 base from J, the gap between germline ends came to 5 bases. The germline gives CDR1 SGHAT, CDR2 FQNNGV.

The chain carries TRBV10-3 and TRBJ2-2, with D possibly being TRBD1 (5 bases). Germline V gene sequence: CDR1 ENHRY, CDR2 SYGVKD. The CDR3 extends over 12 amino acids. V lost 7 bases and J lost 6, with 9 bases in between. The CDR3 sequence: CAITGKAGELFF. The CDR3 coding sequence is TGTGCCATCACAGGGAAAGCCGGGGAGCTGTTTTTT.

There are a few counts of this clone. The chain uses TRBV2 and TRBJ2-1; TRBD1 is a possible D gene (6 bases). Trimming stripped 8 bases from V and 7 bases from J, with 12 bases between. The CDR3 has 12 residues. CDR1 is SNHLY, CDR2 FYNNEI, per germline. CDR3 DNA sequence: TGTGCCAGCGAGACAGGCGGGAATGAGCAGTTCTTC. Translation gives CASETGGNEQFF.

This CDR3 is CATSDTGTGRDEQFF. CDR3 in DNA: TGTGCCACCAGTGATACCGGGACAGGGCGGGATGAGCAGTTCTTC. This sequence joins TRBV24-1 and TRBJ2-1; 9 bases match TRBD1. The CDR3 is 15 residues long. Trimming cost V 3 bases and J 8 bases; bases outside gene matches: 7. The germline V gene has CDR1 KGHDR and CDR2 SFDVKD.

The chain carries TRBV4-1 and TRBJ1-5; D is unclear. Germline assignment: CDR1 MGHRA and CDR2 YSYEKL. The CDR3 covers 18 residues. Deletions cut 2 bases from V and 1 base from J, with 18 bases between. CDR3 DNA sequence: TGCGCCAGCAGCCAATTGATTTCGGGGATTTCGAGCAATCAGCCCCAGCATTTT. It yields the protein CASSQLISGISSNQPQHF.

The chain links TRBV30 to TRBJ1-2; 9 nucleotides align to TRBD1. From germline, CDR1 is GTSNPN and CDR2 SVGIG (reference sequence). This CDR3 spans 16 amino acids. J was trimmed by 4 bases and V by 1 base; bases with no gene match: 10. CDR3 amino acids: CAWSGRWDRDGYGYTF. CDR3 nucleotides: TGTGCCTGGAGTGGCCGGTGGGACAGGGATGGCTATGGCTACACCTTC.

The chain uses TRBV18 and TRBJ2-1; D is uncertain. This CDR3 contains 14 residues. In germline, CDR1 is KGHSH, CDR2 LQKENI. V was pared by 0 bases and J by 5 bases, with 8 bases between. CDR3 region: CASSPPPDNNEQFF. The CDR3 nucleotides read TGTGCCAGCTCACCACCACCCGACAACAATGAGCAGTTCTTC.

This clone was found a few times. V is TRBV27 and J is TRBJ2-7; tentatively, D is TRBD2 (6 bases). V was trimmed by 6 bases and J by 5 bases, leaving 23 bases between them. The length of the CDR3 is 16 residues. Looked up from germline, CDR1 is MNHEY and CDR2 is SMNVEV (reference sequence). The CDR3 protein is CASRLSRAREFDEQYF. The DNA for the CDR3 is TGTGCCAGCAGATTAAGTAGAGCGCGGGAATTTGACGAGCAGTACTTC.

The rearrangement joins TRBV10-3 to TRBJ2-7; TRBD2 matches at 10 bases. This CDR3 comprises 13 residues. Germline V gene data show CDR1 as ENHRY and CDR2 as SYGVKD. The ends lost 10 bases at V and 4 bases at J; junction bases unmatched: 7. The CDR3 DNA reads as TGTGCCACAGGACTAGCGGAAGTATACGAGCAGTACTTC. Amino acid sequence: CATGLAEVYEQYF.

This clone was observed a few times. The genes are TRBV4-2 and TRBJ1-1, with D perhaps TRBD1 (6 bases). Looked up from germline, CDR1 is LGHNA and CDR2 is YNFKEQ. The CDR3 has 15 residues. V dropped 4 bases and J dropped 3 bases, with 15 bases sitting between them. The CDR3, as DNA: TGTGCCAGCAGCCCAGAACAGGGTAGCGACACTGAAGCTTTCTTT. This gives the protein CASSPEQGSDTEAFF.

The chain couples TRBV29-1 to TRBJ2-1, with 8 bases identical to TRBD2. There are 15 residues in the CDR3. V was clipped by 6 bases and J by 0 bases; unmatched bases: 7. The germline V gene encodes CDR1 SQVTM and CDR2 ANQGSEA. This CDR3 reads CSVLMSGSSYNEQFF. In nucleotides, the CDR3 is TGCAGCGTCCTTATGAGCGGGAGCTCCTACAATGAGCAGTTCTTC.

The chain carries TRBV9 and TRBJ1-6; 8 bases align to TRBD1. The V gene's germline CDR1 is SGDLS and CDR2 YYNGEE. V shed 5 bases, J shed 9 bases, and the junction held 7 bases outside the gene matches. The CDR3 is made up of 14 amino acids. CDR3 amino acids: CASRYGQGSSPLHF. DNA for the CDR3: TGTGCCAGCAGGTACGGACAGGGTTCTTCACCCCTCCACTTT.

The rearrangement uses TRBV11-2 and TRBJ1-4, with a possible D match to TRBD1 (5 bases). Deletions cut 5 bases from V and 4 bases from J, with 14 bases between. CDR1 SGHAT and CDR2 FQNNGV come from the germline V gene. CDR3 length: 15 residues. CDR3 coding DNA: TGTGCCAGCAGCCCCGGGACTCTCGGTAATGAAAAACTGTTTTTT. Its translation is CASSPGTLGNEKLFF.

The chain uses TRBV3-1 (or the pseudogene TRBV3-2) and TRBJ2-5; TRBD2 agrees at 9 bases. This CDR3 comprises 15 residues. CDR1 LGHDT and CDR2 YNNKEL come from the germline V gene (reference sequence). Germline trimming cut 8 bases from V and 5 bases from J; bases unmatched to any gene: 12. The CDR3, as DNA: TGTGCCAGCGCACATAGCGGGAGCGGGAGGGAGACCCAGTACTTC. Protein product: CASAHSGSGRETQYF.

The CDR3 DNA reads as TGTGCCAGCAGCGCGACAGGGTTCGGCTCTGGGGCCAACGTCCTGACTTTC. Translated: CASSATGFGSGANVLTF. This chain connects TRBV9 to TRBJ2-6, with 7 bases that match TRBD1. V shed 3 bases, J shed 0 bases, and the junction held 6 bases outside the gene matches. CDR1 SGDLS and CDR2 YYNGEE come from the germline V gene. The CDR3 runs to 17 residues.

A few counts support this clone. At one of its ends the junction is not consistent with the germline gene, which may arise from a read error. The chain is built from TRBV6-5 and TRBJ2-5; possible D gene TRBD1, 6 bases. CDR3 length: 14 residues. From germline, CDR1 is MNHEY and CDR2 SVGAGI. The chain's CDR3 is CASIYNWGQETQYF. CDR3 bases: TGTGCCAGCATTTACAACTGGGGGCAGGAGACCCAGTACTTC.

The V and J genes are TRBV6-5 and TRBJ1-1, with TRBD1 matching over 8 bases. After removal of 8 bases from V and 3 bases from J, the junction contained 8 bases not matched to a gene. Germline V gene sequence: CDR1 MNHEY, CDR2 SVGAGI. The CDR3 is 14 residues long. The CDR3 spells CASGEQGGDTEAFF. CDR3 DNA: TGTGCCAGCGGAGAACAGGGGGGAGACACTGAAGCTTTCTTT.

V usage is TRBV14 and J usage is TRBJ1-2; a possible D gene is TRBD1 (5 bases). CDR1 is SGHDN, CDR2 FVKESK, per germline. Trimming removed 1 base from V and 8 bases from J, with 14 bases in between. The CDR3 loop spans 14 amino acids. The CDR3 region is CASSQARGLSGYTF. The DNA of the CDR3 is TGTGCCAGCAGCCAAGCGCGGGGCCTGAGCGGCTACACCTTC. Based on the CDR3 plus reference TRBV14 and TRBJ1-2, the full variable domain is EAGVTQFPSHSVIEKGQTVTLRCDPISGHDNLYWYRRVMGKEIKFLLHFVKESKQDESGMPNNRFLAERTGGTYSTLKVQPAELEDSGVYFCASSQARGLSGYTFGSGTRLTVV.